This record covers a single TCR beta chain. Its antigen remains unidentified. Method: immunoSEQ multiplex PCR; TCRdb's copy keeps in-frame clones and lacks some. This table holds roughly 150,000 clones, around nine tenths found once. This record comes from a study of T cell responses to AZD1222 COVID-19 vaccine. Study-level points and caveats: Baseline seropositivity occurred in only six or seven AZD1222 recipients. Spike-specific TCR breadth and depth rose after two AZD1222 doses.

This receptor was obtained from an adult in good health. The sample was peripheral blood, taken on day 0 of AZD1222 vaccination.

The chain's CDR3 is CASSRPAGGADTQYF. The CDR3 bases are TGTGCCAGCAGTCGCCCAGCGGGAGGAGCAGATACGCAGTATTTT. The chain employs TRBV2 and TRBJ2-3, with 9 positions matching TRBD2. V lost 5 bases to trimming and J lost 4 bases; unmatched junction nucleotides: 7. The CDR3 spans 15 residues. Germline V lookup: CDR1 SNHLY, CDR2 FYNNEI.